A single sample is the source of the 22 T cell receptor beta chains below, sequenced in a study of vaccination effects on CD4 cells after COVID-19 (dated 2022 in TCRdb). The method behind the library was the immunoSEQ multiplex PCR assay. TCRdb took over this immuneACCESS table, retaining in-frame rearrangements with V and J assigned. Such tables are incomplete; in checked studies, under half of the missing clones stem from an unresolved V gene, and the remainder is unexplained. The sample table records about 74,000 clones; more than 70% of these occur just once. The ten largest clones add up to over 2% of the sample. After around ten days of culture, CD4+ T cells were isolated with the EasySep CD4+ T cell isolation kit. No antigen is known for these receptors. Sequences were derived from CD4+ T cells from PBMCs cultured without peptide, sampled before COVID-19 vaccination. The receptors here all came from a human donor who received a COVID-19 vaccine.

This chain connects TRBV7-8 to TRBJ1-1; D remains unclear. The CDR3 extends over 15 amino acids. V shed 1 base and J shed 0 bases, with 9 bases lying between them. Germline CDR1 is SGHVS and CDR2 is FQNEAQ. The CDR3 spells CASSLVMGMNTEAFF. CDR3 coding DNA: TGTGCCAGCAGCTTAGTCATGGGGATGAACACTGAAGCTTTCTTT.

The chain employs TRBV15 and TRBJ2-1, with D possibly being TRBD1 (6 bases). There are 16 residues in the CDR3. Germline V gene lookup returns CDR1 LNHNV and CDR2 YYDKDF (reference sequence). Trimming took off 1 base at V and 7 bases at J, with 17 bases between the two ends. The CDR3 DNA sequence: TGTGCCACCAGCAGAGTTCCCGGTCAGGGGAATAATGAGCAGTTCTTC. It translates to CATSRVPGQGNNEQFF.

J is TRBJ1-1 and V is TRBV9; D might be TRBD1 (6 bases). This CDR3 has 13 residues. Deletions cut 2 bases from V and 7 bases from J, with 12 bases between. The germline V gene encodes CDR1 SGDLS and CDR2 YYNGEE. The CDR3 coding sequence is TGTGCCAGCAGCGTGGGGGCAGGGGTTGAAGCTTTCTTT. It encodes CASSVGAGVEAFF. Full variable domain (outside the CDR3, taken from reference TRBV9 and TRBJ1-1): DSGVTQTPKHLITATGQRVTLRCSPRSGDLSVYWYQQSLDQGLQFLIQYYNGEERAKGNILERFSAQQFPDLHSELNLSSLELGDSALYFCASSVGAGVEAFFGQGTRLTVV.

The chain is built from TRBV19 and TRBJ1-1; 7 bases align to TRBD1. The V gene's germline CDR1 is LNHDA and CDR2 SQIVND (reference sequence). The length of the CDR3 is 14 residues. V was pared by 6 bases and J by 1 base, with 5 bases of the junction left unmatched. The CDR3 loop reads CASRKGQWNTEAFF. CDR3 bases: TGTGCCAGTAGGAAGGGACAGTGGAACACTGAAGCTTTCTTT. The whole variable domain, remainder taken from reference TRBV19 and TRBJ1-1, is DGGITQSPKYLFRKEGQNVTLSCEQNLNHDAMYWYRQDPGQGLRLIYYSQIVNDFQKGDIAEGYSVSREKKESFPLTVTSAQKNPTAFYLCASRKGQWNTEAFFGQGTRLTVV.

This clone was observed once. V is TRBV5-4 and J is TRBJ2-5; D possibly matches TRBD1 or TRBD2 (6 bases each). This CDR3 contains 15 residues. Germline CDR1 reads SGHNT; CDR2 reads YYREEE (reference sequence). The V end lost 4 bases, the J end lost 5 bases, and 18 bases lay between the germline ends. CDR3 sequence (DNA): TGTGCCAGCAGCCCGCAGACAGGTGGGGGGGAGACCCAGTACTTC. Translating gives CASSPQTGGGETQYF.

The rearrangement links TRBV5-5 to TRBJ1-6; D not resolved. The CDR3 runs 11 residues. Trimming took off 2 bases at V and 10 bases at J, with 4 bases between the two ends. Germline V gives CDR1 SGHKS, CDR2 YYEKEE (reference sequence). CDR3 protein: CASSFGSPLHF. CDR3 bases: TGTGCCAGCAGCTTCGGCTCACCCCTCCACTTT.

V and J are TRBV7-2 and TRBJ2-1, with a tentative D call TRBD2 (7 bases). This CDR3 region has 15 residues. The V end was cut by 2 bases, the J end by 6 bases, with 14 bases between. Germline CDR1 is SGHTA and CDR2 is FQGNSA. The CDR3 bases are TGTGCCAGCAGCTTACTCCGGGGGGCCAGCAATGAGCAGTTCTTC. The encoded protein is CASSLLRGASNEQFF.

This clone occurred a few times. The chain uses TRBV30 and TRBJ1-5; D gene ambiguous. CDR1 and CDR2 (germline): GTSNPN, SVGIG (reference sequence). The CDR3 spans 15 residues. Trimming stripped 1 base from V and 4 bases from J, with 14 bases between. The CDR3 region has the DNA TGTGCCTGGAGTGGTCACCCCGAGGGAAATCAGCCCCAGCATTTT. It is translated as CAWSGHPEGNQPQHF.

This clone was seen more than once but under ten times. The CDR3, as DNA: TGTGCCAGCAGCACCGGGCGGATACGAAACTATGGCTACACCTTC. Translating it yields CASSTGRIRNYGYTF. The genes are TRBV27 and TRBJ1-2; D remains ambiguous. Germline V gene data show CDR1 as MNHEY and CDR2 as SMNVEV (reference sequence). V lost 6 bases and J lost 2, with 16 bases in between. The CDR3 runs to 15 residues.

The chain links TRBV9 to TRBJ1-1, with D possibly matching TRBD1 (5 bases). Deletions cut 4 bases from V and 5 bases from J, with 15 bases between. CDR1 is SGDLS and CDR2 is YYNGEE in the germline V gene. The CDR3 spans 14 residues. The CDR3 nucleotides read TGTGCCAGCAGCCCCCAAGTGGGGGTTACTGAAGCTTTCTTT. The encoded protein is CASSPQVGVTEAFF.

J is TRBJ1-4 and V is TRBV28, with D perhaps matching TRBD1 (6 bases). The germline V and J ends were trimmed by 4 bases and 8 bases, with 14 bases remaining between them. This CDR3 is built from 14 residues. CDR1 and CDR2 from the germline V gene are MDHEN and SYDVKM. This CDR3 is CASSSRQVDEKLFF. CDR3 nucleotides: TGTGCCAGCAGTTCCCGACAGGTGGACGAAAAACTGTTTTTT.

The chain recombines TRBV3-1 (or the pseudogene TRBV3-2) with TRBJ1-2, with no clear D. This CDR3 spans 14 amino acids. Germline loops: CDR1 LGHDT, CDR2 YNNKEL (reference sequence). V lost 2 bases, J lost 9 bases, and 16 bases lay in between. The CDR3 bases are TGTGCCAGCAGCCAAATACAGATTGGAAAGAGCTACACCTTC. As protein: CASSQIQIGKSYTF.

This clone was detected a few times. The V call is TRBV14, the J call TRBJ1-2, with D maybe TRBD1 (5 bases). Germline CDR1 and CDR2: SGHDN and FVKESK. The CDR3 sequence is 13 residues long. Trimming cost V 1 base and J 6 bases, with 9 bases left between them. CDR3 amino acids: CASSQARRDGYTF. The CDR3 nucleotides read TGTGCCAGCAGCCAAGCCCGCAGGGATGGCTACACCTTC.

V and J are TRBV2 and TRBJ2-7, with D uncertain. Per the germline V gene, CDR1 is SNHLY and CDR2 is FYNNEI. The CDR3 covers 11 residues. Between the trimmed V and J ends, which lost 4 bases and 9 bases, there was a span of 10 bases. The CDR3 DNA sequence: TGTGCCAGCAGTGTGCTTGTGGGGCAGTACGTC. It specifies CASSVLVGQYV.

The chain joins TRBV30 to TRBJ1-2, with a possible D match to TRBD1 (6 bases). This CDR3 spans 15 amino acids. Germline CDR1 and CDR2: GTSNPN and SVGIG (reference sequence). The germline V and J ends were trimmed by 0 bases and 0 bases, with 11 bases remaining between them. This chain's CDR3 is CAWSVGGPANYGYTF. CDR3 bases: TGTGCCTGGAGTGTAGGGGGTCCCGCTAACTATGGCTACACCTTC.

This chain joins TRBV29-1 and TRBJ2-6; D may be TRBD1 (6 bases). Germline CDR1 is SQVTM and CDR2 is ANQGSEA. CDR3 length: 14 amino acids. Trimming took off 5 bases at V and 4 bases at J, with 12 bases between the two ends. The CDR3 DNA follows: TGCAGCGTTCTGGGACATCCCGGGGCCAACGTCCTGACTTTC. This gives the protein CSVLGHPGANVLTF.

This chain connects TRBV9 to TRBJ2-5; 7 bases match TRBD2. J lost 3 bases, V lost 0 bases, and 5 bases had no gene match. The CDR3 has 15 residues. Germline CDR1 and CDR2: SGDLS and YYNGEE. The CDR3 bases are TGTGCCAGCAGCGTAGGTGGGACTATAAAAGAGACCCAGTACTTC. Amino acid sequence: CASSVGGTIKETQYF. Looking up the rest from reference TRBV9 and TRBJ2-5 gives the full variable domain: DSGVTQTPKHLITATGQRVTLRCSPRSGDLSVYWYQQSLDQGLQFLIQYYNGEERAKGNILERFSAQQFPDLHSELNLSSLELGDSALYFCASSVGGTIKETQYFGPGTRLLVL.

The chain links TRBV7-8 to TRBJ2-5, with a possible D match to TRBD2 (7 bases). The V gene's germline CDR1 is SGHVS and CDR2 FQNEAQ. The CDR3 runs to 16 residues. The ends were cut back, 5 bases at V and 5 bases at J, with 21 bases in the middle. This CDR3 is CASSIGRGGRWETQYF. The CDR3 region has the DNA TGTGCCAGCAGCATCGGAAGGGGGGGGCGCTGGGAGACCCAGTACTTC.

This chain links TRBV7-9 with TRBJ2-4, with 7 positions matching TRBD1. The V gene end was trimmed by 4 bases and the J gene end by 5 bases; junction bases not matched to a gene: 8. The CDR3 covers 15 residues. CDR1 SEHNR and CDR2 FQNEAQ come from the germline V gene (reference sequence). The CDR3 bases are TGTGCCAGCAGCTCCTCGACAGGGTATCAAAACATTCAGTACTTC. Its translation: CASSSSTGYQNIQYF.

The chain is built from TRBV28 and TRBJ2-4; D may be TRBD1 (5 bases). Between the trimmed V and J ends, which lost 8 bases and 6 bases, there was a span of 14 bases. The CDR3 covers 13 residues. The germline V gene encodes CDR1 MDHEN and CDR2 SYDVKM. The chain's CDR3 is CASVGRGVNIQYF. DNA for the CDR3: TGTGCCAGCGTAGGAAGGGGTGTAAACATTCAGTACTTC.

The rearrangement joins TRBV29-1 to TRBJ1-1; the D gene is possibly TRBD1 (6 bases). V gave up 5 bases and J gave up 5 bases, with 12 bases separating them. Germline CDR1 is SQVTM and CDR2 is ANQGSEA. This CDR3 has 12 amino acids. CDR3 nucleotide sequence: TGCAGCGTTTACCAGGGGAGTACTGAAGCTTTCTTT. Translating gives CSVYQGSTEAFF.

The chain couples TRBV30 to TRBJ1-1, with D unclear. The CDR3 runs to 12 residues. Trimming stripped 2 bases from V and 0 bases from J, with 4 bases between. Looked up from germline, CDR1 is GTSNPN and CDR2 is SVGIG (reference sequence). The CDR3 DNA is TGTGCCTGGAGTCGAATGAACACTGAAGCTTTCTTT. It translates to CAWSRMNTEAFF.